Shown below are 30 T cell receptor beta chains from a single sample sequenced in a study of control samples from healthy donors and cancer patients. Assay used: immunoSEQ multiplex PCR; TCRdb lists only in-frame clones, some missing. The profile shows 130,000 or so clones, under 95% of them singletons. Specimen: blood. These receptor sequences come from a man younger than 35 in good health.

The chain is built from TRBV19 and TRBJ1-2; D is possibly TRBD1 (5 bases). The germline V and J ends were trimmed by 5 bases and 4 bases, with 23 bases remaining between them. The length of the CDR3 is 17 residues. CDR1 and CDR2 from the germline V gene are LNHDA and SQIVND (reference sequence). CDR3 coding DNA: TGTGCCAGTAGTCCGCCTGGGCAGGGAGGCTTAGGCTATGGCTACACCTTC. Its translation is CASSPPGQGGLGYGYTF.

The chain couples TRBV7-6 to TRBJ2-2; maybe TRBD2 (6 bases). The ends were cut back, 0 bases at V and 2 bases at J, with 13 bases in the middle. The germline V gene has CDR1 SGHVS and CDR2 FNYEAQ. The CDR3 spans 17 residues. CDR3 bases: TGTGCCAGCAGCTTAGCCCGTGGAGGGGTCAACACCGGGGAGCTGTTTTTT. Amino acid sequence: CASSLARGGVNTGELFF.

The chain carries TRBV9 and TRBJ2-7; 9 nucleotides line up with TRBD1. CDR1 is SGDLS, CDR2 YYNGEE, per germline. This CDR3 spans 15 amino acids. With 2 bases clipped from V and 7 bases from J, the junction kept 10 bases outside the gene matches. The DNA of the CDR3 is TGTGCCAGCAGCGTCGCCGGGACAGGGCCGGCAGAGCAGTACTTC. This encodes CASSVAGTGPAEQYF.

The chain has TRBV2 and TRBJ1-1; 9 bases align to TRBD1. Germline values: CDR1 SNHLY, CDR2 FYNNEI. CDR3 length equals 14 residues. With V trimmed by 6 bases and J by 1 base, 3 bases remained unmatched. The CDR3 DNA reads TGTGCCAGCAGGGACAGGGGCGGGAACACTGAAGCTTTCTTT. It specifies CASRDRGGNTEAFF.

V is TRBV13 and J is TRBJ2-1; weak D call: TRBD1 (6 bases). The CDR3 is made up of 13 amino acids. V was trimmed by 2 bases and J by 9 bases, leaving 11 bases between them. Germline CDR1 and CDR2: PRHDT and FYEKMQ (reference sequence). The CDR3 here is CASSLRTGREQFF. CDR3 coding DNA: TGTGCCAGCAGCTTACGAACAGGGCGTGAGCAGTTCTTC.

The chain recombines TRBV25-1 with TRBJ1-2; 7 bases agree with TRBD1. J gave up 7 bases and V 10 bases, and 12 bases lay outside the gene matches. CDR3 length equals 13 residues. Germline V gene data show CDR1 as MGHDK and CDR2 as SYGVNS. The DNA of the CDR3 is TGTGCCACCCAACCTTTGACAGGGTTTGGCTACACCTTC. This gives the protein CATQPLTGFGYTF.

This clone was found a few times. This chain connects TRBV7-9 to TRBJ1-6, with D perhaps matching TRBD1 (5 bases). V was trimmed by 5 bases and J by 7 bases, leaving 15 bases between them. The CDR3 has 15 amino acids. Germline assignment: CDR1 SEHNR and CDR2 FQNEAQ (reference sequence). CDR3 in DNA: TGTGCCAGCAGCCCATCAGGGAGTCAGAATTCACCCCTCCACTTT. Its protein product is CASSPSGSQNSPLHF.

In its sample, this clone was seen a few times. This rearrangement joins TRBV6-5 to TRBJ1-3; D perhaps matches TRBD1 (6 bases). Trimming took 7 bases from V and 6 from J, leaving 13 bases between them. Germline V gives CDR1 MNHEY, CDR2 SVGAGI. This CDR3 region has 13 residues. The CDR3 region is CASNLDRENTIYF. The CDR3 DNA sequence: TGTGCCAGCAACCTGGACAGAGAAAACACCATATATTTT.

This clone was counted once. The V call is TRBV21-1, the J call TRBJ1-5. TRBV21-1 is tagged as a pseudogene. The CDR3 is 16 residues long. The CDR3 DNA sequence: TGTGCCAGCAGCAAAGGTGGGGGTTACGTCAATCAGCCCCAGCATTTT. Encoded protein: CASSKGGGYVNQPQHF.

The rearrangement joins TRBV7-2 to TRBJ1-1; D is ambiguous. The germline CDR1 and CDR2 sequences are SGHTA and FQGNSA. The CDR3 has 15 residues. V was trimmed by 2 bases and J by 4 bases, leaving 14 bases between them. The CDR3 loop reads CASSLIWGGSTEAFF. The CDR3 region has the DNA TGTGCCAGCAGCTTAATCTGGGGAGGGAGCACTGAAGCTTTCTTT.

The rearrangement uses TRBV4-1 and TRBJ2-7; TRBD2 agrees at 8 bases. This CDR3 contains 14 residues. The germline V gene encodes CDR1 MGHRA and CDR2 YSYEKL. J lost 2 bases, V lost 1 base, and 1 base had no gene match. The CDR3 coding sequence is TGCGCCAGCAGCCAAGTCGGGGGGGCCTACGAGCAGTACTTC. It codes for CASSQVGGAYEQYF.

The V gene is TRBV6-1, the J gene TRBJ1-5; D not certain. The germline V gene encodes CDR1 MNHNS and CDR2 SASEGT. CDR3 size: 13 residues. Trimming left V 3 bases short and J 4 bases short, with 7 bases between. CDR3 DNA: TGTGCCAGCAGTGAGACACTAAATCAGCCCCAGCATTTT. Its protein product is CASSETLNQPQHF.

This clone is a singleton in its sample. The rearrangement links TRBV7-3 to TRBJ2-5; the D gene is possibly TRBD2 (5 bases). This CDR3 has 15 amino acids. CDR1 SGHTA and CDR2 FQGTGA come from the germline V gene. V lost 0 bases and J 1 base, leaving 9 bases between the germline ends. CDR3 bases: TGTGCCAGCAGCTTAACGTCCGGACTCCAAGAGACCCAGTACTTC. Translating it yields CASSLTSGLQETQYF. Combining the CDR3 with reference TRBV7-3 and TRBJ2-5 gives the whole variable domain GAGVSQTPSNKVTEKGKYVELRCDPISGHTALYWYRQSLGQGPEFLIYFQGTGAADDSGLPNDRFFAVRPEGSVSTLKIQRTERGDSAVYLCASSLTSGLQETQYFGPGTRLLVL.

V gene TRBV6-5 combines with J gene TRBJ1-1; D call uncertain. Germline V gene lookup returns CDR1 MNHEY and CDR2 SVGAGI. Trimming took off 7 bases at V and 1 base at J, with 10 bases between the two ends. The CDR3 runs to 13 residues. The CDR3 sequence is CASTSDGNTEAFF. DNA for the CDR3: TGTGCCAGCACGTCGGACGGGAACACTGAAGCTTTCTTT.

The CDR3 reads CASSLVGSDYGYTF. The DNA of the CDR3 is TGTGCCAGCAGTTTAGTGGGGAGCGACTATGGCTACACCTTC. The J gene is TRBJ1-2, the V gene TRBV27; the D is unclear. Trimming took 2 bases from V and 3 from J, leaving 10 bases between them. This CDR3 contains 14 residues. Germline assignment: CDR1 MNHEY and CDR2 SMNVEV (reference sequence).

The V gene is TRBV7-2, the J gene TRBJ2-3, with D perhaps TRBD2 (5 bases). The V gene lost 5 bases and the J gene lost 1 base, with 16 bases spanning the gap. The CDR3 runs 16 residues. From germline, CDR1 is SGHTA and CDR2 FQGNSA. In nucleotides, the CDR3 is TGTGCCAGCAGCCCTGACTACCCCGAAGGCACAGATACGCAGTATTTT. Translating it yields CASSPDYPEGTDTQYF.

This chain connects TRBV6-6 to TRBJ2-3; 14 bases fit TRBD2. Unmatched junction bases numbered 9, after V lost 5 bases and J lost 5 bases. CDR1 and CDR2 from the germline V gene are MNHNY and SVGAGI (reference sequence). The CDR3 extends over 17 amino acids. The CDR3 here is CASSPWTSGGRGDTQYF. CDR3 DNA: TGTGCCAGCAGTCCTTGGACTAGCGGGGGGCGTGGAGATACGCAGTATTTT.

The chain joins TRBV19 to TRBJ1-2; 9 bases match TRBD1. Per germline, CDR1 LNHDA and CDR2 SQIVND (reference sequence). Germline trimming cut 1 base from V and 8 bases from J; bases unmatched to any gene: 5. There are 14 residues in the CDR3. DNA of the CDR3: TGTGCCAGTAGTATAGCGGGACAGGGCTCGGGCTACACCTTC. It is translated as CASSIAGQGSGYTF.

CDR3 in DNA: TGTGCCAGCAGCTATGATATACGGGGGGGCAACTACGAGCAGTACTTC. It codes for CASSYDIRGGNYEQYF. The V call is TRBV3-1 (or the pseudogene TRBV3-2), the J call TRBJ2-7, with TRBD2 identical over 8 bases. CDR1 and CDR2 from the germline V gene are LGHDT and YNNKEL (reference sequence). The CDR3 runs to 16 residues. With V trimmed by 5 bases and J by 3 bases, 12 bases remained unmatched.

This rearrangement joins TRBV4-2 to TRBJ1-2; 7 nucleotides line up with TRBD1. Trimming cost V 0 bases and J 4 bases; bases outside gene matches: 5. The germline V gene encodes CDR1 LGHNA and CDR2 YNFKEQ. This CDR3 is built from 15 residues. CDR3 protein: CASSQEVGQLYGYTF. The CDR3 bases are TGTGCCAGCAGCCAAGAGGTGGGACAGCTCTATGGCTACACCTTC.

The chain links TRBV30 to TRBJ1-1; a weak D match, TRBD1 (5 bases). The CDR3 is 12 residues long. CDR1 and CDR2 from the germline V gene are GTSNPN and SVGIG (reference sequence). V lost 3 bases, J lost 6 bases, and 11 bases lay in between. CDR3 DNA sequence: TGTGCCTGGAGCGCAGGGTTCTCTGAAGCTTTCTTT. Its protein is CAWSAGFSEAFF.

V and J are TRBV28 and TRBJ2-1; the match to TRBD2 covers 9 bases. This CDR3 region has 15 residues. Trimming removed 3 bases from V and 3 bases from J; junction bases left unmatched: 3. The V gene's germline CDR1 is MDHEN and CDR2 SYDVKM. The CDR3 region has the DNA TGTGCCAGCAGTTTGGCGGGGGGGAACTACAATGAGCAGTTCTTC. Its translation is CASSLAGGNYNEQFF.

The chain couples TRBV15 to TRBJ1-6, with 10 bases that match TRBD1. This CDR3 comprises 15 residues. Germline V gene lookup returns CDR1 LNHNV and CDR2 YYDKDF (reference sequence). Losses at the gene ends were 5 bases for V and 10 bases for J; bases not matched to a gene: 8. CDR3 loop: CATSATGTGVSPLHF. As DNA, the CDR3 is TGTGCCACCAGCGCTACCGGGACAGGGGTGTCACCCCTCCACTTT.

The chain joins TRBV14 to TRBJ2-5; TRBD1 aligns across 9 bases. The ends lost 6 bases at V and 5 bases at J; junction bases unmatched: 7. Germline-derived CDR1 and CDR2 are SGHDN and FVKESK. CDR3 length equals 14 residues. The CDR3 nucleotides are TGTGCCAGCAGGGGACAGGGATCGGGGGAGACCCAGTACTTC. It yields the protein CASRGQGSGETQYF.

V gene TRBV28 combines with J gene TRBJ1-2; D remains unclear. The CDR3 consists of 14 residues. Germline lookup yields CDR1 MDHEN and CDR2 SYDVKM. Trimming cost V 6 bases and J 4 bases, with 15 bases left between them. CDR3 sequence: CASSPAGGSYGYTF. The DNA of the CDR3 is TGTGCCAGCAGCCCCGCGGGAGGATCCTATGGCTACACCTTC.

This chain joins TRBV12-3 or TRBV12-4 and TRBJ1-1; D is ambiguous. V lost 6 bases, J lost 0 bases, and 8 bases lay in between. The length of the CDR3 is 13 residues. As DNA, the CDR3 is TGTGCCAGCAGCCCTTCACTGAACACTGAAGCTTTCTTT. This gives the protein CASSPSLNTEAFF.

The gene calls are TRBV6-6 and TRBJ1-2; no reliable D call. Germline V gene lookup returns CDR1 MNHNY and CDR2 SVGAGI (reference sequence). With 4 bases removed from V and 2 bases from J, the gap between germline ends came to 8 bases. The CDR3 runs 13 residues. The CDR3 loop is CASSSSPNYGYTF. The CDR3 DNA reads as TGTGCCAGCAGTTCCTCGCCGAACTATGGCTACACCTTC.

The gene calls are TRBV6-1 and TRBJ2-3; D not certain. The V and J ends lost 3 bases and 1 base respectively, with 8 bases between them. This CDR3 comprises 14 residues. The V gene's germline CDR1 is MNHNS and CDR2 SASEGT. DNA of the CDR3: TGTGCCAGCAGTGAGAGACTCCGCACAGATACGCAGTATTTT. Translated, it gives CASSERLRTDTQYF.

The CDR3 nucleotides are TGCAGCGTTGAAGAGCGGGGGGGAAACAATGAGCAGTTCTTC. Protein sequence: CSVEERGGNNEQFF. The chain has TRBV29-1 and TRBJ2-1; 9 bases are shared with TRBD2. CDR1 is SQVTM and CDR2 is ANQGSEA in the germline V gene. V was pared by 0 bases and J by 5 bases, with 2 bases of the junction left unmatched. This CDR3 is 14 amino acids long.

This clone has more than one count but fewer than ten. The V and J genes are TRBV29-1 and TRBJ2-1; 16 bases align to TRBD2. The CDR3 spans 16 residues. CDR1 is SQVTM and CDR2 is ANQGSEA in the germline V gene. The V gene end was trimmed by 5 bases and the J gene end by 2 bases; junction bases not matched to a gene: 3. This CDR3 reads CSVPGTSGGAYNEQFF. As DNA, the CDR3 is TGCAGCGTTCCTGGGACTAGCGGGGGGGCCTACAATGAGCAGTTCTTC.